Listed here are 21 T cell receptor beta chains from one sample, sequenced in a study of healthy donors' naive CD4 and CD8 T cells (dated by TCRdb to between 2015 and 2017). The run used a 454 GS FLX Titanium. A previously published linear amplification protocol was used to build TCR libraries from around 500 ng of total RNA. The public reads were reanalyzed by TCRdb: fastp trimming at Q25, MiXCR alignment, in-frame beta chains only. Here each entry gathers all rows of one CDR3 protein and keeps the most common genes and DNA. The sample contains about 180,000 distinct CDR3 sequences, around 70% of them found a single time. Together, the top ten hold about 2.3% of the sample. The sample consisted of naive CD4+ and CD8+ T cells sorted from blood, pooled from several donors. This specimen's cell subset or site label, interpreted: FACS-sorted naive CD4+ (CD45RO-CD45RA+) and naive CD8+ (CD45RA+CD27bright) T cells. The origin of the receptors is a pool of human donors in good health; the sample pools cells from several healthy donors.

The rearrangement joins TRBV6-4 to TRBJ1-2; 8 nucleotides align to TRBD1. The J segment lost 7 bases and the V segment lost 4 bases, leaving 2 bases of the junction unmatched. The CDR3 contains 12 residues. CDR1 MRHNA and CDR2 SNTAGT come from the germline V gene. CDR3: CASSGDRGGYTF. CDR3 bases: TGTGCCAGCAGTGGAGACAGGGGTGGCTACACCTTC.

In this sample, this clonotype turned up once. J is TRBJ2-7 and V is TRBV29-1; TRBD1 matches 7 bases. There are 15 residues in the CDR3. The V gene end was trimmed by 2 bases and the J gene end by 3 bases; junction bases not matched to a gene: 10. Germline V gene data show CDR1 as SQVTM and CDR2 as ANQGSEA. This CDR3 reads CSVELGERTGYEQYF. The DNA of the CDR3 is TGCAGCGTTGAACTGGGGGAGCGGACAGGCTACGAGCAGTACTTC.

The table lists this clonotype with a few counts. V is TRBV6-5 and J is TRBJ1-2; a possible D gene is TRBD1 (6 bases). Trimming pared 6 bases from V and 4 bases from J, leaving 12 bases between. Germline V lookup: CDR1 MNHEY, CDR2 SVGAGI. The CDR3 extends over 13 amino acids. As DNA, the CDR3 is TGTGCCAGCAGGCTAAGGACAGCCTATGGCTACACCTTC. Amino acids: CASRLRTAYGYTF.

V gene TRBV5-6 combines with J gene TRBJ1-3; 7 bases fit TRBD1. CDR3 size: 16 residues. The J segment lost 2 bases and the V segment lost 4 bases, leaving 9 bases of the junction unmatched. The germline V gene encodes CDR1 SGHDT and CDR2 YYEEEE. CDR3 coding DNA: TGTGCCAGCAGCCTTTACAGGGGTTCCCCTGGAAACACCATATATTTT. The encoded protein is CASSLYRGSPGNTIYF.

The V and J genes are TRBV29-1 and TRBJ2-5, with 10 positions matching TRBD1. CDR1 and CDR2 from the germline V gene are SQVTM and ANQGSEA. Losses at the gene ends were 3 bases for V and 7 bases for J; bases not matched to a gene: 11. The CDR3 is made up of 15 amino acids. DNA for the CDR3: TGCAGCGTTGACTCCCGGGACAGGGGACCGTGGACCCAGTACTTC. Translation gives CSVDSRDRGPWTQYF. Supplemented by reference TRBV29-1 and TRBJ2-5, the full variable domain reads SAVISQKPSRDICQRGTSLTIQCQVDSQVTMMFWYRQQPGQSLTLIATANQGSEATYESGFVIDKFPISRPNLTFSTLTVSNMSPEDSSIYLCSVDSRDRGPWTQYFGPGTRLLVL.

CDR3 DNA: TGTGCCTGGAGTGTATACAGCCCATCCTATAATTCACCCCTCCACTTT. It is translated as CAWSVYSPSYNSPLHF. The chain joins TRBV30 to TRBJ1-6; D gene unclear. Per the germline V gene, CDR1 is GTSNPN and CDR2 is SVGIG (reference sequence). CDR3 length: 16 residues. Between the trimmed V and J ends, which lost 0 bases and 1 base, there was a span of 10 bases.

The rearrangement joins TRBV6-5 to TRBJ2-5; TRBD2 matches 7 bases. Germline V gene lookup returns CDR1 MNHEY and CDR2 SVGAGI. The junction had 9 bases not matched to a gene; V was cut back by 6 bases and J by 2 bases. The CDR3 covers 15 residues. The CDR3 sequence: CASSLTPGLQETQYF. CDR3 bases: TGTGCCAGCAGCCTCACGCCGGGACTACAAGAGACCCAGTACTTC.

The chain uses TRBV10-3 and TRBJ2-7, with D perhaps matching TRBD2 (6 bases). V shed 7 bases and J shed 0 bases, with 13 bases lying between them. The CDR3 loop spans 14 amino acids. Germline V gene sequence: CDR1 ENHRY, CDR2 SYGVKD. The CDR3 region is CAIKGRDHSYEQYF. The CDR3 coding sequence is TGTGCCATCAAGGGGCGGGATCACTCCTACGAGCAGTACTTC.

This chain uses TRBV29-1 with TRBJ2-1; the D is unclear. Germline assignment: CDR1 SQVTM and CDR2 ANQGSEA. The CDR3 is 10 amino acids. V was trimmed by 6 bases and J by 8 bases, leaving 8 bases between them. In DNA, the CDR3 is TGCAGCGTCCATCCGGATGAGCAGTTCTTC. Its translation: CSVHPDEQFF.

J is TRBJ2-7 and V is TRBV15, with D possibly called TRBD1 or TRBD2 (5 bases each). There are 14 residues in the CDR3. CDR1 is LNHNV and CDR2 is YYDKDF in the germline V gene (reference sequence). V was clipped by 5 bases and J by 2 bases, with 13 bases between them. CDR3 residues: CATSYRDGTYEQYF. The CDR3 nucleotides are TGTGCCACCAGCTACCGGGACGGGACCTACGAGCAGTACTTC. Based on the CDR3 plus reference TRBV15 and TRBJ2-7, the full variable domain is DAMVIQNPRYQVTQFGKPVTLSCSQTLNHNVMYWYQQKSSQAPKLLFHYYDKDFNNEADTPDNFQSRRPNTSFCFLDIRSPGLGDTAMYLCATSYRDGTYEQYFGPGTRLTVT.

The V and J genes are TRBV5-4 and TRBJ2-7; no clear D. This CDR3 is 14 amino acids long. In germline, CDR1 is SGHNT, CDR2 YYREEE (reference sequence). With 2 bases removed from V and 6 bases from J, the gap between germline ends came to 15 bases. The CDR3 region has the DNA TGTGCCAGCAGCTTCAGATCTCCGAACATCGAGCAGTACTTC. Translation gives CASSFRSPNIEQYF.

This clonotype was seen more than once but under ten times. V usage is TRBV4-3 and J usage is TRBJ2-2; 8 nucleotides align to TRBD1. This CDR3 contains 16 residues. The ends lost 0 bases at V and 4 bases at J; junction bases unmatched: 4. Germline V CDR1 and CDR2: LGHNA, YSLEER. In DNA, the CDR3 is TGCGCCAGCAGCCAAGAAGGAACAGGGGGCACCGGGGAGCTGTTTTTT. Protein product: CASSQEGTGGTGELFF.

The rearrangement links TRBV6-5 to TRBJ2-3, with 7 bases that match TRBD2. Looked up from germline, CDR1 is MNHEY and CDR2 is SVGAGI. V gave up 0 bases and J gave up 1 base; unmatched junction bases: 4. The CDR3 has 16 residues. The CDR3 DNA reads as TGTGCCAGCAGTTACTCGCAGCGGGGCGGCACAGATACGCAGTATTTT. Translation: CASSYSQRGGTDTQYF.

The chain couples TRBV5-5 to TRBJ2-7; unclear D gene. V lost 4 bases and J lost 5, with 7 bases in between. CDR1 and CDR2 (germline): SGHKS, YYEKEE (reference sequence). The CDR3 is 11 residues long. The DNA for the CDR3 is TGTGCCAGCAGCGTTTCAAACGAGCAGTACTTC. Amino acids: CASSVSNEQYF.

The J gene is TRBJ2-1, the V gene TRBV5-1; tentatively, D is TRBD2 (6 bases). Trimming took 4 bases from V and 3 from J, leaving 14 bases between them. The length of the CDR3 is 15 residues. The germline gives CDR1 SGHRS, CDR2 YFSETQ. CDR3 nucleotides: TGCGCCAGCAGCCTGGGAGGCGGAGACTACAATGAGCAGTTCTTC. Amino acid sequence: CASSLGGGDYNEQFF.

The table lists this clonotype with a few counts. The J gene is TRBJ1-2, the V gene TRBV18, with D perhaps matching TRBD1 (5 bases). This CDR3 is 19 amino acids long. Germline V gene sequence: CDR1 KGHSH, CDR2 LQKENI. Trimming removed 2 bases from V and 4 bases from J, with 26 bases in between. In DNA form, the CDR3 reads TGTGCCAGCTCACCAGGGTCCTGGCAGGGAGGACGGTATTCCTATGGCTACACCTTC. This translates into CASSPGSWQGGRYSYGYTF.

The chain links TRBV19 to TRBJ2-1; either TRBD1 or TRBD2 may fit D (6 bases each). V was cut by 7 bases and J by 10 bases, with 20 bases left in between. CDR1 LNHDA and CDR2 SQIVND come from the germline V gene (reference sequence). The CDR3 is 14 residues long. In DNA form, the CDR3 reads TGTGCCAGTAAGGGGGGCGGGACCGGAGGCGAGCAGTTCTTC. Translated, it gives CASKGGGTGGEQFF.

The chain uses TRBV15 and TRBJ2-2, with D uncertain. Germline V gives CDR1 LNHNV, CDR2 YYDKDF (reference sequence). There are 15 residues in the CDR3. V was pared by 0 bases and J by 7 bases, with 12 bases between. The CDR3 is CATSRDNSLGGELFF. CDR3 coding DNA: TGTGCCACCAGCAGAGATAACTCCCTCGGCGGGGAGCTGTTTTTT.

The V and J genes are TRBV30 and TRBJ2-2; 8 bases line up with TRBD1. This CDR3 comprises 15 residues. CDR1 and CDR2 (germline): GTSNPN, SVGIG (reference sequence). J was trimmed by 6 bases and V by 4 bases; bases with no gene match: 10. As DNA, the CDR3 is TGTGCCTGGAAATCCCGCCAGGGGGCGGCCGGGGAGCTGTTTTTT. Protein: CAWKSRQGAAGELFF.

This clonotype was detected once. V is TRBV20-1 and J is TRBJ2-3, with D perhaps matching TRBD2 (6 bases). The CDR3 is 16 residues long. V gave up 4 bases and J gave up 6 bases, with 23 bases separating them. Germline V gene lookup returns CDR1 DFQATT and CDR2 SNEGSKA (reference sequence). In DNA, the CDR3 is TGCAGTGCTATCGGGAGCGGCGGTTCTTACACCGATACGCAGTATTTT. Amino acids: CSAIGSGGSYTDTQYF.

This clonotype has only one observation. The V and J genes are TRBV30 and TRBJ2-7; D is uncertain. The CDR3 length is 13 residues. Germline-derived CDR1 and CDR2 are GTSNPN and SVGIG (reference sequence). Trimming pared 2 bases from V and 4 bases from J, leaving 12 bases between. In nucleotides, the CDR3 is TGTGCCTGGAGTCCCGGTGGCGTTTACGAGCAGTACTTC. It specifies CAWSPGGVYEQYF.